This TCR beta chain was identified in a study of a mutant IDH1 vaccine in newly diagnosed glioma. Study information: Once 4-6 weeks had passed after radiotherapy alone, vaccination started, or it started with temozolomide cycles. Regarding the study as a whole: Most patients, 85% to 95%, showed vaccine-induced immune responses.

The data were produced by immunoSEQ multiplex PCR, yet TCRdb's version contains in-frame clones alone and is incomplete. Of more than 35,000 clones in the sample, about 86% are singletons; the top ten hold roughly 5%. This CDR3 is 13 amino acids long. Per germline, CDR1 SGHDN and CDR2 FVKESK. V shed 4 bases and J shed 6 bases, with 10 bases lying between them. As to time point: week 35, safety follow-up. Vaccination comprised doses that each held 300 ug of mutant IDH1 20-mer peptide, plus topical imiquimod. This clone appeared a few times. The antigen is unknown. The material was PBMCs, obtained from a glioma patient whose treatment included an IDH1 peptide vaccine. The source of this sequence is a woman aged 35 to 49 with glioma. Some clones in this sample may be carry-over from other donors' samples. The chain employs TRBV14 and TRBJ1-3; D is unclear. CDR3 in amino acids: CASSLLSVNTIYF. CDR3 sequence (DNA): TGTGCCAGCAGCCTGCTGTCCGTAAACACCATATATTTT.